The 5 T cell receptor beta chains below all came from one sample that was sequenced in a study of blood T cell repertoires in COVID-19. TCRdb's copy holds only in-frame clones and misses some; the assay was immunoSEQ multiplex PCR. There are a few hundred thousand clones in the sample; about nine tenths occur only once, and approximately 1.5% lies in the top ten. The specimen was PBMCs or T cells enriched from blood (not recorded which). Receptor source: a woman in her twenties or thirties who had recovered from COVID-19.

The chain couples TRBV7-2 to TRBJ2-6, with 9 bases matching TRBD1. The CDR3 contains 19 residues. The germline gives CDR1 SGHTA, CDR2 FQGNSA. Unmatched junction bases numbered 15, after V lost 6 bases and J lost 3 bases. DNA for the CDR3: TGTGCCAGCAGATACCCTCGGACAGGGGAAACAAGTGGGGCCAACGTCCTGACTTTC. It encodes CASRYPRTGETSGANVLTF.

The rearrangement links TRBV18 to TRBJ2-7; D perhaps matches TRBD2 (5 bases). Germline V gives CDR1 KGHSH, CDR2 LQKENI. This CDR3 has 13 amino acids. V was shortened by 3 bases and J by 2 bases, with 8 bases between the two germline ends. CDR3 protein: CASSPGGTYEQYF. In DNA form, the CDR3 reads TGTGCCAGCTCACCCGGAGGAACCTACGAGCAGTACTTC.

This clone was recorded once. The V and J genes are TRBV7-9 and TRBJ2-2; D may be TRBD2 (5 bases). Between the trimmed V and J ends, which lost 1 base and 5 bases, there was a span of 8 bases. Germline CDR1 is SEHNR and CDR2 is FQNEAQ (reference sequence). This CDR3 comprises 14 residues. The DNA of the CDR3 is TGTGCCAGCAGCTTAGATCGGGGAACCGGGGAGCTGTTTTTT. Translation gives CASSLDRGTGELFF. The full variable domain, in which reference TRBV7-9 and TRBJ2-2 provide the parts outside the CDR3, is DTGVSQNPRHKITKRGQNVTFRCDPISEHNRLYWYRQTLGQGPEFLTYFQNEAQLEKSRLLSDRFSAERPKGSFSTLEIQRTEQGDSAMYLCASSLDRGTGELFFGEGSRLTVL.

This chain connects TRBV12-3 or TRBV12-4 to TRBJ2-7, with 7 bases lining up with TRBD1. There are 13 residues in the CDR3. The ends lost 8 bases at V and 4 bases at J; junction bases unmatched: 8. CDR3 DNA: TGTGCCAGCTTACAGGGGAAATCTTACGAGCAGTACTTC. This sequence encodes CASLQGKSYEQYF.

V gene TRBV10-3 combines with J gene TRBJ2-3, with 11 bases lining up with TRBD2. V trimming: 6 bases; J trimming: 4 bases; junction bases outside the gene matches: 9. The germline gives CDR1 ENHRY, CDR2 SYGVKD. The length of the CDR3 is 16 residues. The CDR3, as DNA: TGTGCCATCAGGGGAACTAGCGGGGGACGGGCAGATACGCAGTATTTT. It yields the protein CAIRGTSGGRADTQYF.